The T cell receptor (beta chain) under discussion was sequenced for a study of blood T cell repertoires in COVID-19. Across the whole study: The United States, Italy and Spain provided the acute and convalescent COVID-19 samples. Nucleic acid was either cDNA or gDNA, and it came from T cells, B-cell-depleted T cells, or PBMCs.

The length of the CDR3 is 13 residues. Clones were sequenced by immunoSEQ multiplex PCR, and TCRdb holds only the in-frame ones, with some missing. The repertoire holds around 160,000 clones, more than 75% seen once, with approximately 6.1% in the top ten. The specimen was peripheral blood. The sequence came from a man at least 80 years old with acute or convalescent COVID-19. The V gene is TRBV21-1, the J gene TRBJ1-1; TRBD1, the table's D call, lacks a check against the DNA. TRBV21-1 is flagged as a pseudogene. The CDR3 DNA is TGTGCCAGCAGCACATTTCTGAACACTGAAGCTTTCTTT. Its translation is CASSTFLNTEAFF.